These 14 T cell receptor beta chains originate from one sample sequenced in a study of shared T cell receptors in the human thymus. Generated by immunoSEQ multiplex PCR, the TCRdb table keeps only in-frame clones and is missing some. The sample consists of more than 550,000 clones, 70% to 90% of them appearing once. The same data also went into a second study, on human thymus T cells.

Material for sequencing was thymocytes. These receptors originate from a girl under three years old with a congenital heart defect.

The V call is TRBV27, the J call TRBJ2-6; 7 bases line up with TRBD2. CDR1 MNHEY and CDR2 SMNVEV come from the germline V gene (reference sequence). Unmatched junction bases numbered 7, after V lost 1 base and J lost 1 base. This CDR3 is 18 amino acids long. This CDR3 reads CASSLWGGKTSGANVLTF. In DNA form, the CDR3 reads TGTGCCAGCAGTTTATGGGGGGGGAAGACGTCTGGGGCCAACGTCCTGACTTTC.

In DNA, the CDR3 is TGTGCCAGCAGCCAAGTACAGGGGAGCAATCAGCCCCAGCATTTT. It encodes CASSQVQGSNQPQHF. V usage is TRBV4-2 and J usage is TRBJ1-5; 7 bases line up with TRBD1. J was trimmed by 1 base and V by 1 base; bases with no gene match: 1. The CDR3 is 15 residues long. CDR1 and CDR2 from the germline V gene are LGHNA and YNFKEQ.

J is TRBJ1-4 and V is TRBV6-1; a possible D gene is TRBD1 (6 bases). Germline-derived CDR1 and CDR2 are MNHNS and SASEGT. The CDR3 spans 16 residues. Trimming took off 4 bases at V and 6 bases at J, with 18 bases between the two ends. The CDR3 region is CASSAPRTENHEKLFF. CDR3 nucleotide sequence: TGTGCCAGCAGTGCCCCGAGGACAGAAAACCATGAAAAACTGTTTTTT.

This chain's CDR3 is CASSFRLAGGPDGELFF. DNA for the CDR3: TGTGCCAGCAGCTTTCGACTAGCGGGGGGGCCGGACGGGGAGCTGTTTTTT. The chain joins TRBV5-4 to TRBJ2-2, with 14 positions matching TRBD2. The V and J ends lost 2 bases and 7 bases, in that order; junction bases with no gene match: 7. The CDR3 loop spans 17 amino acids. Germline assignment: CDR1 SGHNT and CDR2 YYREEE (reference sequence).

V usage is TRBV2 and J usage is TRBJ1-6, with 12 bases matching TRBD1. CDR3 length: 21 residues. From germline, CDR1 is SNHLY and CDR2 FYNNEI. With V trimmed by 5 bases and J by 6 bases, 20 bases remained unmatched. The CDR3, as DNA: TGTGCCAGCAGTTGGCGGGACAGGGGGCCGGATGTACGGGGTTCTAATTCACCCCTCCACTTT. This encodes CASSWRDRGPDVRGSNSPLHF.

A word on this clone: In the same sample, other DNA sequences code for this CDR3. The CDR3 DNA reads TGTGCCAGCAGTTATGACAGCTCCTACGAGCAGTACTTC. Translation: CASSYDSSYEQYF. This chain links TRBV6-5 with TRBJ2-7, with D possibly matching TRBD1 (5 bases). The CDR3 is made up of 13 amino acids. CDR1 and CDR2 from the germline V gene are MNHEY and SVGAGI. Trimming cost V 3 bases and J 0 bases, with 6 bases left between them.

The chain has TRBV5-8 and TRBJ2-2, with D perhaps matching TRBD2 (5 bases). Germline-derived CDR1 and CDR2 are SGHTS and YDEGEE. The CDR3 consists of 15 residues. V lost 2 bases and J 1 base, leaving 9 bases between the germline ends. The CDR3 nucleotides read TGTGCCAGCAGCTTCAGCGGCGGGAACACCGGGGAGCTGTTTTTT. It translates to CASSFSGGNTGELFF.

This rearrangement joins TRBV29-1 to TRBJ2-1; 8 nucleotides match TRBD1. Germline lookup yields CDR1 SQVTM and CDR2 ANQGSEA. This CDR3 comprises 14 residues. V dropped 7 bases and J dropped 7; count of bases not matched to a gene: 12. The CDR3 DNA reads TGCAGCGGGTTAGGACAGGGTCGGAGGAATGAGCAGTTCTTC. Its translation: CSGLGQGRRNEQFF.

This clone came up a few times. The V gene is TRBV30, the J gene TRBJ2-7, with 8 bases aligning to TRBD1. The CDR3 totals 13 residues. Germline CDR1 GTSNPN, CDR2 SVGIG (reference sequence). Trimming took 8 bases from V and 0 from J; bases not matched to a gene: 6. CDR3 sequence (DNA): TGTGCCGGAACAGGGGGGCTCTCCTACGAGCAGTACTTC. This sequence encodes CAGTGGLSYEQYF.

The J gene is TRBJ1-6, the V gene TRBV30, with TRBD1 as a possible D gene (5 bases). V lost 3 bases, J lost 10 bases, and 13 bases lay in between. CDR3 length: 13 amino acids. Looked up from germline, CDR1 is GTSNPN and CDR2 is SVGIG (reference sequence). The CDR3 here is CAWRGVGGSPLHF. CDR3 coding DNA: TGTGCCTGGAGGGGGGTGGGGGGATCACCCCTCCACTTT.

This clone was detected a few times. The CDR3 DNA sequence: TGTGCCAGCAGCGTAGTGGCGGGGGGCCACAATGAGCAGTTCTTC. This sequence encodes CASSVVAGGHNEQFF. This rearrangement joins TRBV9 to TRBJ2-1, with 8 positions matching TRBD2. V was clipped by 0 bases and J by 5 bases; unmatched bases: 4. The CDR3 has 15 amino acids. Per the germline V gene, CDR1 is SGDLS and CDR2 is YYNGEE.

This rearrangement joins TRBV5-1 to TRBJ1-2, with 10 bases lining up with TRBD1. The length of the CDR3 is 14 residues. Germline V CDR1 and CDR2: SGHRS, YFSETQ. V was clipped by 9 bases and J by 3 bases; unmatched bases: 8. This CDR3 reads CATRQGAFDYGYTF. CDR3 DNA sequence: TGCGCCACGAGACAGGGGGCCTTCGACTATGGCTACACCTTC.

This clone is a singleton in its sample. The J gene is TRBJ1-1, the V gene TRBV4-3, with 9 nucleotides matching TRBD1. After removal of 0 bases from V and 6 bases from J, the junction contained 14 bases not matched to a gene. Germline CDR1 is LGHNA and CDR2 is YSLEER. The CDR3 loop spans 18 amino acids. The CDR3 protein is CASSQDAGQGRLWPEAFF. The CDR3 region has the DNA TGCGCCAGCAGCCAAGATGCCGGACAGGGGCGGCTTTGGCCTGAAGCTTTCTTT.

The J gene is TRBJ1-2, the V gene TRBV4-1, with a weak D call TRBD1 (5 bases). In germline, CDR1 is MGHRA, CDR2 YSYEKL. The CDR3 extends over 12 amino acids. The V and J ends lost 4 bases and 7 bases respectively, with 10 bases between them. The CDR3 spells CASSPQDFGYTF. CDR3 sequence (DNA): TGCGCCAGCAGCCCACAGGATTTTGGCTACACCTTC.